Listed below are T cell receptor beta chains from one sample, sequenced in a study of CD8 T cells in Susac syndrome. MiXCR was run by TCRdb on the immunoSEQ multiplex PCR reads, yielding one entry per CDR3 protein. Here the sample spans hundreds of thousands of distinct CDR3 sequences, approximately 85% being singletons. The sample taken for sequencing was CD8+ T cells from PBMCs. These receptors were taken from a human donor with multiple sclerosis. CDR3s include the opening cysteine and the closing phenylalanine or tryptophan. A D gene is named only where the DNA matches it firmly. Only some rows state a clone size, as once, few, many or a class for expanded clones.

d_call | j_call | clone_size | v_call | cdr3_aa | cdr3_nt
NA | TRBJ2-2 | NA | TRBV7-9 | CASSFYGENTGELFF | TGTGCCAGCAGCTTTTATGGGGAGAACACCGGGGAGCTGTTTTTT
NA | TRBJ2-7 | NA | TRBV6-1 | CASSAGVGEQYF | TGTGCCAGCAGTGCGGGAGTGGGTGAGCAGTACTTC
NA | TRBJ2-2 | NA | TRBV9 | CASSVSIATTGELFF | TGTGCCAGCAGCGTATCGATCGCGACTACCGGGGAGCTGTTTTTT
NA | TRBJ1-1 | NA | TRBV27 | CASSPYDKNTEAFF | TGTGCCAGCAGTCCCTACGATAAGAACACTGAAGCTTTCTTT
NA | TRBJ1-2 | NA | TRBV23-1 | CASPILRDYTF | TGCGCCAGCCCTATCCTCAGGGACTACACCTTC
NA | TRBJ2-1 | NA | TRBV6-5 | CASSYDPSSSYNEQFF | TGTGCCAGCAGTTACGACCCGTCATCCTCCTACAATGAGCAGTTCTTC
NA | TRBJ1-2 | NA | TRBV3-1 | CASSESDRASYGYTF | TGTGCCAGCAGCGAAAGCGATAGGGCCAGCTATGGCTACACCTTC
NA | TRBJ2-3 | NA | TRBV29-1 | CSVDKSSGTDTQYF | TGCAGCGTTGATAAAAGCTCGGGAACGGATACGCAGTATTTT
TRBD1 | TRBJ1-5 | once | TRBV27 | CASGQVEQPQHF | TGTGCCAGCGGACAGGTCGAGCAGCCCCAGCATTTT
NA | TRBJ1-1 | once | TRBV30 | CAWRSRGANTEAFF | TGTGCCTGGAGGTCCCGGGGGGCGAACACTGAAGCTTTCTTT
TRBD1 | TRBJ1-1 | NA | TRBV20-1 | CSATPWAGGYGNTEAFF | TGCAGTGCTACCCCATGGGCAGGGGGATACGGGAACACTGAAGCTTTCTTT
NA | TRBJ2-7 | NA | TRBV19 | CASRGIYEQYF | TGTGCCAGTAGGGGGATCTACGAGCAGTACTTC
NA | TRBJ2-7 | NA | TRBV3-1 | CASSQFSGGGVHEQYF | TGTGCCAGCAGCCAATTTTCCGGGGGTGGAGTGCACGAGCAGTACTTC
TRBD1 | TRBJ1-5 | NA | TRBV28 | CASSIKGQYNQPQHF | TGTGCCAGCAGTATAAAGGGACAGTACAATCAGCCCCAGCATTTT
NA | TRBJ2-3 | few | TRBV7-9 | CASTRGTDTQYF | TGTGCCAGCACCCGGGGCACAGATACGCAGTATTTT
TRBD1 | TRBJ1-1 | few | TRBV30 | CAWYRQGAVYTEAFF | TGTGCCTGGTATAGACAGGGGGCGGTGTACACTGAAGCTTTCTTT
NA | TRBJ1-1 | NA | TRBV10-3 | CAISEMTGTEAFF | TGTGCCATCAGTGAAATGACTGGCACTGAAGCTTTCTTT
TRBD1 | TRBJ2-1 | NA | TRBV12-3/TRBV12-4 | CASSWDRGGGAYNEQFF | TGTGCCAGCAGTTGGGACAGGGGCGGGGGAGCGTACAATGAGCAGTTCTTC
NA | TRBJ1-2 | NA | TRBV6-5 | CASSFSPLQGGDGYTF | TGTGCCAGCAGTTTCTCCCCGCTCCAGGGCGGGGATGGCTACACCTTC
TRBD2 | TRBJ2-7 | NA | TRBV28 | CATLVRGARYEQYF | TGTGCCACCCTCGTGCGGGGGGCGCGCTACGAGCAGTACTTC
TRBD1 | TRBJ1-5 | few | TRBV4-1 | CASSHPGTVNQPQHF | TGCGCCAGCAGCCATCCCGGGACAGTTAATCAGCCCCAGCATTTT
NA | TRBJ2-7 | NA | TRBV10-3 | CAISGPISYEQYF | TGTGCCATCAGTGGTCCGATCTCCTACGAGCAGTACTTC
TRBD1 | TRBJ2-7 | NA | TRBV30 | CAWESTGQGGEQYF | TGTGCCTGGGAGTCTACGGGACAGGGGGGGGAGCAGTACTTC
NA | TRBJ2-3 | NA | TRBV6-1 | CASTLGAGATDTQYF | TGTGCCAGCACCTTAGGGGCGGGGGCTACAGATACGCAGTATTTT
NA | TRBJ1-2 | once | TRBV27 | CASSLLGTENYGYTF | TGTGCCAGCAGTCTCCTCGGGACGGAAAACTATGGCTACACCTTC
NA | TRBJ1-2 | NA | TRBV27 | CASTPSGDAPEGYTF | TGTGCCAGCACCCCATCGGGGGACGCTCCCGAGGGCTACACCTTC
NA | TRBJ1-5 | NA | TRBV27 | CASSLDRSNQPQHF | TGTGCCAGCAGTCTTGACAGAAGCAATCAGCCCCAGCATTTT
NA | TRBJ2-4 | NA | TRBV29-1 | CSVFTAFDISNVAKNIQYF | TGCAGCGTCTTCACTGCCTTCGATATATCAAACGTAGCCAAAAACATTCAGTACTTC
NA | TRBJ2-7 | NA | TRBV4-1 | CASSQAHRSYEQYF | TGCGCCAGCAGCCAAGCTCACCGCTCCTACGAGCAGTACTTC
TRBD2 | TRBJ2-7 | NA | TRBV6-1 | CASGRYGGGTSYEQYF | TGTGCCAGCGGTCGCTACGGCGGGGGGACTTCCTACGAGCAGTACTTC
TRBD1 | TRBJ1-4 | few | TRBV5-5 | CASSYQGAWDGKLFF | TGTGCCAGCAGCTACCAGGGGGCGTGGGATGGAAAACTGTTTTTT